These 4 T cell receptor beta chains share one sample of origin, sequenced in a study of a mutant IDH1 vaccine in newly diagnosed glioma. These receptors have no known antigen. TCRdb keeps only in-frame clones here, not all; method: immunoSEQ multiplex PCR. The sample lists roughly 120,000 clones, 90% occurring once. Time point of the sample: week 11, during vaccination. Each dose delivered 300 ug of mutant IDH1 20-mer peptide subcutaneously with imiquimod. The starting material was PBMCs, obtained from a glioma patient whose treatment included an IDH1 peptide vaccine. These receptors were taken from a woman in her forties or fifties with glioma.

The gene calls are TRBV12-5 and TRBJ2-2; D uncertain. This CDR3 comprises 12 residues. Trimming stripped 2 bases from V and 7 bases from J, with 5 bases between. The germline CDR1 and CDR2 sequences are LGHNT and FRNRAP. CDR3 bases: TGTGCTAGTGGTTTGCTTAGCGGGGAGCTGTTTTTT. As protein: CASGLLSGELFF.

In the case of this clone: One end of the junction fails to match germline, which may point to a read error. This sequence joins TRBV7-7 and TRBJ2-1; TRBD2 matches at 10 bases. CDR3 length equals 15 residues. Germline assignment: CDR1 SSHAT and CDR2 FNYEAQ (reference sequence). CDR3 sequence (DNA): TGTGCTAGCAGCTTCAGCCTAGCGGGAGACTATGAGCAGTTCTTC. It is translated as CASSFSLAGDYEQFF.

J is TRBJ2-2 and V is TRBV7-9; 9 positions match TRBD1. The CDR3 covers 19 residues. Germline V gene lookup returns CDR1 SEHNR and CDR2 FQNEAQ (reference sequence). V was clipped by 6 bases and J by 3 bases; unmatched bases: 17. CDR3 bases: TGTGCCAGCAGACTAATGAACCTTAGGACAGGGGAGGACACCGGGGAGCTGTTTTTT. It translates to CASRLMNLRTGEDTGELFF.

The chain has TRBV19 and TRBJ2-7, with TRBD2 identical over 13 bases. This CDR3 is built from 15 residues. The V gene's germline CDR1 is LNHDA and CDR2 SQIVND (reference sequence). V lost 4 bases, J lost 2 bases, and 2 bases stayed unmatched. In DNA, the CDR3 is TGTGCCAGTAGTAAGGGACTAGCGGGACCCTACGAGCAGTACTTC. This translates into CASSKGLAGPYEQYF.